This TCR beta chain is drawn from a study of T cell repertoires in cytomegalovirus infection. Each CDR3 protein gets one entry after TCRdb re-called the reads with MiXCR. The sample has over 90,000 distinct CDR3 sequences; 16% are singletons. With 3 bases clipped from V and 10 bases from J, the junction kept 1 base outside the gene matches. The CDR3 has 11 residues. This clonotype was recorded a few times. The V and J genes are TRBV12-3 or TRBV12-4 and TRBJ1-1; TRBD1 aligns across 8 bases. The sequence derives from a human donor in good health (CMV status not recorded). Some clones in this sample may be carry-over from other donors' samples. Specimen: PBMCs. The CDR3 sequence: CASSFTGGAFF. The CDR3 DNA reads TGTGCCAGCAGTTTCACAGGGGGAGCTTTCTTT.